This T cell receptor (beta chain) is drawn from a study of early T cells in non-severe SARS-CoV-2 infection (dated by TCRdb to the early 2020s). Describing the broader study: Because TCR sequencing relied on bulk RNA taken from unsorted whole blood, pairing of alpha and beta chains was not possible.

Overall results and qualifications from the work: Matching against VDJdb was skewed toward anti-spike CD8 responses, likely underestimated virus-specific expansions, and missed private and CD4 specificities.

This clonotype was counted a few times. Its antigen is unknown. No base qualities exist here, and no much larger clone lies one base off it. Set within a cohort of healthcare workers in London, UK, this nested case-control study involved weekly PCR testing of nasopharyngeal swabs along with blood sampling. Healthcare workers were recruited between 23 and 31 March 2020, during the week of the UK lockdown, and were followed weekly for up to roughly 15 weeks. V is pruned by 4 bases and J by 5 bases, leaving 11 bases of the junction without a gene match. The germline V gene gives CDR1 as SGHRS and CDR2 as YFSETQ. The CDR3 starts with the cysteine, ends with the phenylalanine, and has 16 residues. Only CDR3 DNA is held: 48 bases, read in frame from base 1. Libraries came from 5' RACE. The sequencer listed for this sample is NextSeq 500. In the TCR library protocol, unique molecular identifiers were attached to individual cDNA molecules to correct for PCR bias and sequencing error. Both TCR alpha and beta chains were sequenced, and tight co-correlation was observed between alpha and beta sequence abundances in each sample. Regarding the original processing steps: Decombinator V4 was used to annotate the V gene, J gene and CDR3 of the TCR sequences. TCRs were defined as expanded if a significant change between any two time points was detected under a Poisson model with p below 0.0001. Abundances of TCRs were expressed as counts per million after normalisation to the total number of TCRs sequenced in each sample. MAIT TCRs were defined by TRAV1-2 paired with TRAJ12, TRAJ20 or TRAJ33, and iNKT TCRs by TRAV10 paired with TRAJ18. VDJdb, accessed 1 November 2021, was searched for CMV, EBV and SARS-CoV-2 annotated TCRs, excluding TCRs annotated for multiple antigens. Using fastp trimming at Q25 and MiXCR clonotype assembly, TCRdb reanalyzed the public sequencing data and kept in-frame beta chains. For every CDR3 protein sequence, its rows merge into one entry that carries the most common genes and DNA. The V and J calls here are based on TCRdb, not the publication. This sample holds more than 20,000 distinct CDR3 sequences; roughly 4.4% were observed only once. The ten top clones hold about a fifth of the sample.

This clonotype originated in an adult who was a healthcare worker with PCR-confirmed SARS-CoV-2 infection or an uninfected control (not recorded which). Sequencing used whole blood. The chain uses TRBV5-1 and TRBJ1-4; the junction holds 7 bases that match TRBD1. The CDR3 corresponds to CASSPWSDRENEKLFF. The base sequence is TGCGCCAGCAGCCCGTGGAGTGACAGGGAAAATGAAAAACTGTTTTTT.